This TCR beta chain appears in the sequencing data of a study of shared clonotypes between healthy human individuals. Study conclusions and caveats: An expected dependence of interdonor clonotype sharing on sequencing depth was noted.

Study donors comprised healthy, HIV-negative adults devoid of recent acute infection or vaccination. Donors were Caucasian adults residing in Nashville, Tennessee, USA. Trimming removed 2 bases at V and 6 bases at J, with 14 bases between. The CDR3 has 15 amino acids. The V gene's germline CDR1 is LNHDA and CDR2 SQIVND (reference sequence). Researchers ran the assay at a deep level. Repertoires were generated with immunoSEQ multiplex PCR, while TCRdb's copy carries only in-frame clones and drops some. This table holds about 450,000 clones, roughly 80% found once. A word on this clone: The antigen remains undetermined.

The source is a woman in her 40s in good health. Some clones in this sample may be carry-over from other donors' samples. This rearrangement joins TRBV19 to TRBJ2-1, with no clear D. The sample consisted of PBMCs. Here the CDR3 DNA reads TGTGCCAGTAGTATATTCTCCGGGCTTAGCAATGAGCAGTTCTTC. It specifies CASSIFSGLSNEQFF. Drawing the rest from reference TRBV19 and TRBJ2-1, the complete variable domain is DGGITQSPKYLFRKEGQNVTLSCEQNLNHDAMYWYRQDPGQGLRLIYYSQIVNDFQKGDIAEGYSVSREKKESFPLTVTSAQKNPTAFYLCASSIFSGLSNEQFFGPGTRLTVL.